This T cell receptor beta chain was observed in a study of CD8 T cells in ankylosing spondylitis. Findings and caveats of the study: It was reported that disease-linked clones were significantly enriched in matched ankylosing spondylitis synovial fluid. Seemingly characteristic of ankylosing spondylitis blood was a TCR beta motif consisting of under ten highly homologous variants.

This clonotype came up a few times. Its antigen is unknown. Quantitative 5'-RACE with molecular barcodes generated TCR beta libraries. TCRdb independently ran MiXCR on the 5' RACE reads; one entry per CDR3 protein. The sample has some 52,000 distinct CDR3 sequences; 6.5% to 8% are singletons. The CDR3 sequence is 14 residues long. Deletions cut 6 bases from V and 6 bases from J, with 18 bases between. In germline, CDR1 is MNHNS, CDR2 SASEGT. The J gene is TRBJ2-7, the V gene TRBV6-1, with a possible D match to TRBD2 (7 bases). Sequencing was carried out using blood, either unsorted or a sorted T cell fraction (not recorded which). This receptor was identified in a female donor with ankylosing spondylitis or in good health (not recorded which). CDR3 sequence reads: CASRGGGQSGEQYF. CDR3 nucleotides: TGTGCCAGCAGGGGGGGGGGGCAAAGTGGCGAGCAGTACTTC.